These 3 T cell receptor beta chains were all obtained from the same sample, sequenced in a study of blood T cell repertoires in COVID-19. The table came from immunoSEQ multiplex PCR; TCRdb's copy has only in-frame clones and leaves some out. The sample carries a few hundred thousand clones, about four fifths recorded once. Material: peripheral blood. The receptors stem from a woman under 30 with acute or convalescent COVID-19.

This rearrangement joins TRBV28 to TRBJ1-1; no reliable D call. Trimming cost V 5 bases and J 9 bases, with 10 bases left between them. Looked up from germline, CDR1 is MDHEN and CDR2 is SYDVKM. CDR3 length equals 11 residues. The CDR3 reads CASSVHPQAFF. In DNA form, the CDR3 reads TGTGCCAGCAGTGTACACCCTCAAGCTTTCTTT.

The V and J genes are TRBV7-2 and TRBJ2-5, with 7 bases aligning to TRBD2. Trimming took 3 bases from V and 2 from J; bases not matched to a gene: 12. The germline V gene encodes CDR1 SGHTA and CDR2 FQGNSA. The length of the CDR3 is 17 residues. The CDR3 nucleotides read TGTGCCAGCAGCTTTGGAGCGGGGATTGGTTTACAAGAGACCCAGTACTTC. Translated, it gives CASSFGAGIGLQETQYF.

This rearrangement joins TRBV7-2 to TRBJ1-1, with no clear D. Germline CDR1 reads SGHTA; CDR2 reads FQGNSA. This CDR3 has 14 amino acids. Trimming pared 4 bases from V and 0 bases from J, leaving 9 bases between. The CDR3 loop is CASSWPQMNTEAFF. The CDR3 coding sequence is TGTGCCAGCAGCTGGCCGCAAATGAACACTGAAGCTTTCTTT.